One and the same sample provided the 28 T cell receptor beta chains below, sequenced in a study of T cell responses to AZD1222 COVID-19 vaccine. The method was immunoSEQ multiplex PCR; TCRdb's version includes in-frame clones alone and lacks a portion of them. This table has 200,000 to 300,000 clones, over 90% appearing once. This material consisted of peripheral blood, taken on day 0 of AZD1222 vaccination. Source of these receptors: an adult in good health.

The chain carries TRBV7-9 and TRBJ1-5; D ambiguous. From germline, CDR1 is SEHNR and CDR2 FQNEAQ (reference sequence). V was shortened by 1 base and J by 1 base, with 5 bases between the two germline ends. This CDR3 contains 14 residues. CDR3 amino acids: CASSLVGSNQPQHF. The CDR3 region has the DNA TGTGCCAGCAGCTTAGTCGGGAGCAATCAGCCCCAGCATTTT.

The CDR3, as DNA: TGCAGCGGGACAGGTCGGGGCACCGGGGAGCTGTTTTTT. Protein sequence: CSGTGRGTGELFF. V gene TRBV29-1 combines with J gene TRBJ2-2; 7 bases line up with TRBD1. The germline gives CDR1 SQVTM, CDR2 ANQGSEA. The CDR3 runs 13 residues. The V and J ends lost 7 bases and 4 bases, in that order; junction bases with no gene match: 6.

The rearrangement links TRBV19 to TRBJ1-2; D gene uncertain. V was pared by 5 bases and J by 1 base, with 14 bases between. Germline loops: CDR1 LNHDA, CDR2 SQIVND (reference sequence). This CDR3 is built from 15 residues. CDR3 in DNA: TGTGCCAGTAGTGCCCTCCCGACGGATAACTATGGCTACACCTTC. This encodes CASSALPTDNYGYTF. Full variable domain (outside the CDR3, taken from reference TRBV19 and TRBJ1-2): DGGITQSPKYLFRKEGQNVTLSCEQNLNHDAMYWYRQDPGQGLRLIYYSQIVNDFQKGDIAEGYSVSREKKESFPLTVTSAQKNPTAFYLCASSALPTDNYGYTFGSGTRLTVV.

This rearrangement joins TRBV19 to TRBJ1-3, with D unresolved. The CDR3 spans 15 residues. Between the trimmed V and J ends, which lost 5 bases and 4 bases, there was a span of 15 bases. Germline V CDR1 and CDR2: LNHDA, SQIVND (reference sequence). CDR3: CASSRAREFGNTIYF. The CDR3, as DNA: TGTGCCAGTAGTCGGGCCCGGGAGTTCGGAAACACCATATATTTT.

The rearrangement joins TRBV27 to TRBJ1-4; the match to TRBD1 covers 7 bases. The CDR3 sequence is 17 residues long. CDR1 MNHEY and CDR2 SMNVEV come from the germline V gene (reference sequence). V gave up 10 bases and J gave up 5 bases; unmatched junction bases: 19. Written as DNA, the CDR3 is TGTGCCACCCCTGACAGGGATCAGAGGCCCATGAATGAAAAACTGTTTTTT. As protein: CATPDRDQRPMNEKLFF.

The chain's CDR3 is CASSYRVDQPQHF. The CDR3 nucleotides are TGTGCCAGCAGTTACAGGGTCGATCAGCCCCAGCATTTT. This rearrangement joins TRBV6-5 to TRBJ1-5; D is unresolved. The V gene lost 2 bases and the J gene lost 5 bases, with 7 bases spanning the gap. Germline V gives CDR1 MNHEY, CDR2 SVGAGI. This CDR3 is built from 13 residues.

The chain employs TRBV7-9 and TRBJ1-1; D is ambiguous. From germline, CDR1 is SEHNR and CDR2 FQNEAQ (reference sequence). There are 15 residues in the CDR3. Trimming cost V 1 base and J 5 bases, with 14 bases left between them. CDR3 in amino acids: CASSLGLGRGTEAFF. CDR3 bases: TGTGCCAGCAGCTTAGGACTCGGTAGAGGGACTGAAGCTTTCTTT.

The chain employs TRBV28 and TRBJ1-6; D might be TRBD1 (5 bases). Per germline, CDR1 MDHEN and CDR2 SYDVKM. There are 14 residues in the CDR3. V lost 4 bases to trimming and J lost 10 bases, with 14 bases between them. The CDR3: CASSSHQGGSPLHF. CDR3 DNA: TGTGCCAGCAGTTCGCACCAGGGCGGCTCACCCCTCCACTTT. The full variable domain, its missing parts supplied by reference TRBV28 and TRBJ1-6, is DVKVTQSSRYLVKRTGEKVFLECVQDMDHENMFWYRQDPGLGLRLIYFSYDVKMKEKGDIPEGYSVSREKKERFSLILESASTNQTSMYLCASSSHQGGSPLHFGNGTRLTVT.

The gene calls are TRBV5-1 and TRBJ2-7; maybe TRBD2 (6 bases). CDR1 is SGHRS, CDR2 YFSETQ, per germline. The CDR3 runs 13 residues. V lost 4 bases and J lost 4, with 12 bases in between. In DNA form, the CDR3 reads TGCGCCAGCAGCCCGGCCGGGAGTTACGAGCAGTACTTC. It translates to CASSPAGSYEQYF.

The chain recombines TRBV5-6 with TRBJ2-5; D unresolved. Germline lookup yields CDR1 SGHDT and CDR2 YYEEEE. The CDR3 is made up of 14 amino acids. Trimming removed 0 bases at V and 1 base at J, with 7 bases between. The chain's CDR3 is CASSLVGSQETQYF. The CDR3 nucleotides are TGTGCCAGCAGCTTGGTTGGTAGCCAAGAGACCCAGTACTTC.

The chain is built from TRBV29-1 and TRBJ1-5; the D is unclear. The CDR3 runs 13 residues. CDR1 SQVTM and CDR2 ANQGSEA come from the germline V gene. Deletions cut 6 bases from V and 3 bases from J, with 12 bases between. CDR3 coding DNA: TGCAGCGTAGCAGAGAGGGACAATCAGCCCCAGCATTTT. Amino acid sequence: CSVAERDNQPQHF.

The chain links TRBV2 to TRBJ2-7; no clear D gene. Germline V gives CDR1 SNHLY, CDR2 FYNNEI. V gave up 7 bases and J gave up 3 bases, with 13 bases separating them. The CDR3 is 13 amino acids. The DNA of the CDR3 is TGTGCCAGCAAGGGTGGAGAAGTCTACGAGCAGTACTTC. It is translated as CASKGGEVYEQYF.

The chain has TRBV6-5 and TRBJ2-7; 9 bases line up with TRBD1. CDR3 length: 13 residues. J was trimmed by 3 bases and V by 6 bases; bases with no gene match: 3. Germline-derived CDR1 and CDR2 are MNHEY and SVGAGI. The CDR3 bases are TGTGCCAGCAGAGGGACAGGGATCTACGAGCAGTACTTC. Translated: CASRGTGIYEQYF.

V usage is TRBV4-3 and J usage is TRBJ2-7; D unclear. Trimming pared 0 bases from V and 0 bases from J, leaving 12 bases between. The CDR3 sequence is 16 residues long. CDR1 and CDR2 from the germline V gene are LGHNA and YSLEER. The DNA for the CDR3 is TGCGCCAGCAGCCAAGACTACCACCTAAGCTCCTACGAGCAGTACTTC. Protein sequence: CASSQDYHLSSYEQYF.

This clone occurred a few times. The chain is built from TRBV19 and TRBJ1-5; D might be TRBD1 (5 bases). Trimming removed 5 bases at V and 0 bases at J, with 14 bases between. CDR3 length equals 16 residues. Germline V gene data show CDR1 as LNHDA and CDR2 as SQIVND (reference sequence). The CDR3: CASSPPGGYSNQPQHF. The CDR3 DNA is TGTGCCAGTAGTCCTCCGGGGGGGTATAGCAATCAGCCCCAGCATTTT.

The chain carries TRBV6-6 and TRBJ2-2; D perhaps matches TRBD1 (6 bases). CDR1 and CDR2 (germline): MNHNY, SVGAGI (reference sequence). The ends were cut back, 5 bases at V and 2 bases at J, with 27 bases in the middle. This CDR3 has 20 residues. Written as DNA, the CDR3 is TGTGCCAGCAGTCAAAGACAGGCAGCGACCTTCCCCACTAACACCGGGGAGCTGTTTTTT. Translation: CASSQRQAATFPTNTGELFF.

This chain joins TRBV6-1 and TRBJ2-7; D is perhaps TRBD1 (6 bases). This CDR3 is built from 16 residues. Trimming left V 2 bases short and J 2 bases short, with 16 bases between. The V gene's germline CDR1 is MNHNS and CDR2 SASEGT. This CDR3 is CASSEQQGPVAYEQYF. In DNA, the CDR3 is TGTGCCAGCAGTGAACAACAGGGTCCGGTCGCCTACGAGCAGTACTTC.

This clone is a singleton in its sample. The rearrangement joins TRBV28 to TRBJ1-2; the D gene is possibly TRBD1 (5 bases). Germline V CDR1 and CDR2: MDHEN, SYDVKM. The CDR3 length is 13 residues. The V end was cut by 10 bases, the J end by 3 bases, with 15 bases between. The CDR3 region is CATGTQRDYGYTF. The DNA of the CDR3 is TGTGCCACCGGGACCCAAAGAGACTATGGCTACACCTTC.

The V gene is TRBV4-3, the J gene TRBJ1-4; possible D gene TRBD1, 6 bases. This CDR3 region has 16 residues. V gave up 1 base and J gave up 4 bases, with 13 bases separating them. Germline V gene sequence: CDR1 LGHNA, CDR2 YSLEER. Here the CDR3 DNA reads TGCGCCAGCAGCCAAGTGGGGGGCAGAAATAATGAAAAACTGTTTTTT. Amino acids: CASSQVGGRNNEKLFF.

This chain connects TRBV7-2 to TRBJ2-2; D not resolved. The V end lost 5 bases, the J end lost 4 bases, and 14 bases lay between the germline ends. CDR3 length: 15 amino acids. Germline V lookup: CDR1 SGHTA, CDR2 FQGNSA. The CDR3 region is CASSQTYRRTGELFF. CDR3 in DNA: TGTGCCAGCAGCCAGACGTACCGCCGCACCGGGGAGCTGTTTTTT.

The chain recombines TRBV7-6 with TRBJ1-5; TRBD1 matches 8 bases. The CDR3 consists of 14 residues. With V trimmed by 4 bases and J by 7 bases, 6 bases remained unmatched. Per germline, CDR1 SGHVS and CDR2 FNYEAQ. CDR3 sequence reads: CASSSTDREQPQHF. In DNA form, the CDR3 reads TGTGCCAGCAGCTCGACGGACAGGGAACAGCCCCAGCATTTT. Full variable domain (remainder filled in from reference TRBV7-6 and TRBJ1-5): GAGVSQSPRYKVTKRGQDVALRCDPISGHVSLYWYRQALGQGPEFLTYFNYEAQQDKSGLPNDRFSAERPEGSISTLTIQRTEQRDSAMYRCASSSTDREQPQHFGDGTRLSIL.

V usage is TRBV6-2 or TRBV6-3 and J usage is TRBJ2-5; no clear D gene. V dropped 0 bases and J dropped 5 bases, with 13 bases sitting between them. Germline V gene lookup returns CDR1 MNHEY and CDR2 SVGEGT. This CDR3 region has 15 residues. CDR3 bases: TGTGCCAGCAGTTACTCGAATTCGCGTTCGGAGACCCAGTACTTC. Translated, it gives CASSYSNSRSETQYF.

Turning to this clone: Within the sample, other DNA sequences also encode this same CDR3. This rearrangement joins TRBV6-5 to TRBJ1-2; tentative D call: TRBD1 (6 bases). The CDR3 contains 12 residues. In germline, CDR1 is MNHEY, CDR2 SVGAGI. With 6 bases removed from V and 3 bases from J, the gap between germline ends came to 8 bases. CDR3 nucleotide sequence: TGTGCCAGCAGAAGGGGGGACTATGGCTACACCTTC. It yields the protein CASRRGDYGYTF.

The chain couples TRBV27 to TRBJ1-1, with a weak D call TRBD1 (5 bases). Germline V lookup: CDR1 MNHEY, CDR2 SMNVEV (reference sequence). Trimming pared 6 bases from V and 0 bases from J, leaving 20 bases between. The CDR3 sequence is 17 residues long. The CDR3 reads CASSPHGTGLMNTEAFF. The DNA for the CDR3 is TGTGCCAGCAGCCCCCATGGGACGGGGCTGATGAACACTGAAGCTTTCTTT.

The chain carries TRBV28 and TRBJ2-7; 10 nucleotides align to TRBD2. The CDR3 has 18 residues. CDR1 is MDHEN, CDR2 SYDVKM, per germline. Trimming removed 4 bases from V and 0 bases from J; junction bases left unmatched: 12. The CDR3 coding sequence is TGTGCCAGCAGTTCCCCATCGTCTAGCGGGGGAAGCTCCTACGAGCAGTACTTC. Protein sequence: CASSSPSSSGGSSYEQYF.

This chain connects TRBV27 to TRBJ1-5, with D possibly matching TRBD1 (6 bases). Trimming took 5 bases from V and 3 from J, leaving 14 bases between them. Germline V CDR1 and CDR2: MNHEY, SMNVEV (reference sequence). The CDR3 covers 15 residues. CDR3 residues: CASSRVGGTNQPQHF. CDR3 nucleotide sequence: TGTGCCAGCAGTCGAGTAGGGGGAACCAATCAGCCCCAGCATTTT.

V usage is TRBV15 and J usage is TRBJ1-1, with D possibly matching TRBD1 (6 bases). The V end lost 0 bases, the J end lost 5 bases, and 19 bases lay between the germline ends. Germline V gene data show CDR1 as LNHNV and CDR2 as YYDKDF (reference sequence). The CDR3 runs to 17 residues. CDR3 nucleotides: TGTGCCACCAGCAGAGATCCAACGGGACACAAAAAAACTGAAGCTTTCTTT. It is translated as CATSRDPTGHKKTEAFF.

J is TRBJ2-7 and V is TRBV7-2; TRBD2 matches at 7 bases. The CDR3 runs 17 residues. After removal of 1 base from V and 0 bases from J, the junction contained 9 bases not matched to a gene. Germline V gives CDR1 SGHTA, CDR2 FQGNSA. The CDR3 DNA reads as TGTGCCAGCAGCTTAGGATGGGCGGGAGCCCGCTCCTACGAGCAGTACTTC. Its protein is CASSLGWAGARSYEQYF.